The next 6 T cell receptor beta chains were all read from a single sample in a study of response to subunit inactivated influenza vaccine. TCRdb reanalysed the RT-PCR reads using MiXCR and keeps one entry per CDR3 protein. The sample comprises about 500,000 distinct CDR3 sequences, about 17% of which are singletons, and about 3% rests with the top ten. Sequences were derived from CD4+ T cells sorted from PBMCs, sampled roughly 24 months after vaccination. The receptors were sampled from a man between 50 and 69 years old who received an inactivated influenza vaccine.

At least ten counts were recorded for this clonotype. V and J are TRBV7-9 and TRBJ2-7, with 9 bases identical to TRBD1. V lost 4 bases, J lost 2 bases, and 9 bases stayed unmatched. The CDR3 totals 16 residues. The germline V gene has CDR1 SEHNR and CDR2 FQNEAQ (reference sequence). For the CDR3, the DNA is TGTGCCAGCAGCTCACAAACCGGGACAGGGCCCTACGAGCAGTACTTC. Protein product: CASSSQTGTGPYEQYF.

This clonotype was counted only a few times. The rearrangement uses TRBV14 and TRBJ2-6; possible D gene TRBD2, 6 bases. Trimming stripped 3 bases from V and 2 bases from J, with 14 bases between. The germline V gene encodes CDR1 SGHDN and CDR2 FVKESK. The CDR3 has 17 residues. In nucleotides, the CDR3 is TGTGCCAGCAGCCACCTATCTTCGGGGGCTGGGGCCAACGTCCTGACTTTC. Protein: CASSHLSSGAGANVLTF.

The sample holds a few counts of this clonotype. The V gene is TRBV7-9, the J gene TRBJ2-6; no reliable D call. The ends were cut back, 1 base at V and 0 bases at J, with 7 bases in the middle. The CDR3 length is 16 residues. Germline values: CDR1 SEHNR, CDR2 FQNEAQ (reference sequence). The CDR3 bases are TGTGCCAGCAGCTTAGGAAGGAGCTCTGGGGCCAACGTCCTGACTTTC. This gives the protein CASSLGRSSGANVLTF.

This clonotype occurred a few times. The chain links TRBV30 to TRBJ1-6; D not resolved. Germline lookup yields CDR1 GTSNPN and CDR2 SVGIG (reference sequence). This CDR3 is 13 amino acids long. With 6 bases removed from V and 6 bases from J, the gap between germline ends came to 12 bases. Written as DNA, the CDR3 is TGTGCCTGCGGGAGCTCGCCTAATTCACCCCTCCACTTT. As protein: CACGSSPNSPLHF.

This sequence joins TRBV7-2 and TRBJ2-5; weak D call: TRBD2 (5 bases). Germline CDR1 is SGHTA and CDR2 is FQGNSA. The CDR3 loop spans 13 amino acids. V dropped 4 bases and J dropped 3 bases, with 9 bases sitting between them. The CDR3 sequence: CASSSGIKETQYF. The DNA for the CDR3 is TGTGCCAGCAGCTCGGGGATAAAAGAGACCCAGTACTTC.

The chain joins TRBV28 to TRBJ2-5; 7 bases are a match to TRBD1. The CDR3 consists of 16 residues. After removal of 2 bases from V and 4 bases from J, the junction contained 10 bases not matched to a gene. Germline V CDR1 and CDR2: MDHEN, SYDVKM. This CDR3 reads CASSLGGQPLRETQYF. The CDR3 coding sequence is TGTGCCAGCAGTTTAGGGGGACAGCCCCTACGAGAGACCCAGTACTTC.